Listed below are T cell receptor beta chains from one sample, sequenced in a study of T cell repertoires in cytomegalovirus infection. Each CDR3 protein is one row after TCRdb ran MiXCR on the reads. The table has around 300,000 distinct CDR3 sequences, more than 8% seen once. Sequencing input: PBMCs. All receptors derive from a human donor in good health (CMV status not recorded). Some clones in this sample may be carry-over from other donors' samples. Each CDR3 is given with its conserved first and last residue. The order of the fields is J gene, D gene, clone size, V gene, CDR3 protein, CDR3 DNA. The D gene is left open where the match is weak. The size entry is marked missing in some rows and otherwise reads once, few, many or a size class.

TRBJ2-7 | - | few | TRBV29-1 | CSIPGTSGPSYEQYF | TGCAGCATACCCGGGACATCGGGACCCTCCTACGAGCAGTACTTC
TRBJ1-4 | TRBD1 | - | TRBV11-2 | CASSWTGSNEKLFF | TGTGCCAGCAGCTGGACAGGTTCTAATGAAAAACTGTTTTTT
TRBJ2-5 | TRBD1 | few | TRBV3-1 | CASSSTGGTETQYF | TGTGCCAGCTCATCAACAGGGGGAACGGAGACCCAGTACTTC
TRBJ1-1 | TRBD1 | - | TRBV7-2 | CASSPGGGQGEAFF | TGTGCCAGCAGCCCGGGGGGGGGACAGGGTGAAGCTTTCTTT
TRBJ2-1 | TRBD1 | few | TRBV29-1 | CSVALTGDDEQFF | TGCAGCGTTGCTTTAACAGGGGACGATGAGCAGTTCTTC
TRBJ1-6 | - | many | TRBV7-2 | CASSLGPFEVSSPLHF | TGTGCCAGCAGCCTAGGTCCTTTCGAGGTCTCTTCACCCCTCCACTTT
TRBJ2-5 | - | few | TRBV20-1 | CSAWGTGERETQYF | TGCAGTGCCTGGGGGACCGGGGAAAGAGAGACCCAGTACTTC
TRBJ1-1 | - | - | TRBV25-1 | CASSQEIKGNTEAFF | TGTGCCAGCAGCCAGGAGATTAAGGGGAACACTGAAGCTTTCTTT
TRBJ1-5 | - | - | TRBV10-3 | CAISSQGGNQPQHF | TGTGCCATCAGTTCCCAGGGAGGCAATCAGCCCCAGCATTTT
TRBJ2-7 | - | many | TRBV7-8 | CASGGRAAYEQYF | TGTGCCAGCGGGGGCCGGGCGGCCTACGAGCAGTACTTC
TRBJ2-4 | TRBD2 | many | TRBV7-2 | CASTIFSGGAISAKNIQYF | TGTGCCAGCACCATATTTAGCGGGGGGGCAATTAGTGCCAAAAACATTCAGTACTTC
TRBJ2-7 | TRBD1 | many | TRBV6-2/TRBV6-3 | CAVTTGMPYEQYF | TGTGCCGTCACGACAGGGATGCCCTACGAGCAGTACTTC
TRBJ2-7 | - | few | TRBV7-9 | CASSLGLHYEQYF | TGTGCCAGCAGCTTAGGTCTCCACTACGAGCAGTACTTC
TRBJ2-7 | - | few | TRBV12-3/TRBV12-4 | CASRWSSYEQYF | TGTGCCAGCAGATGGAGCTCCTACGAGCAGTACTTC
TRBJ2-5 | - | - | TRBV9 | CASSVGQPTGTQYF | TGTGCCAGCAGCGTAGGGCAACCAACGGGGACCCAGTACTTC
TRBJ1-2 | TRBD1 | - | TRBV12-3/TRBV12-4 | CVSSHTDRVRDGYTF | TGTGTCAGCAGTCACACGGACAGGGTTCGGGATGGCTACACCTTC
TRBJ1-1 | - | - | TRBV18 | CASSPYGVGTEAFF | TGTGCCAGCTCCCCCTACGGGGTCGGGACTGAAGCTTTCTTT
TRBJ2-7 | - | many | TRBV7-9 | CASSSQGSYEQYF | TGTGCCAGCAGTAGCCAGGGGTCCTACGAGCAGTACTTC
TRBJ1-6 | TRBD1 | - | TRBV9 | CASSVREGTGGNSPLHF | TGTGCCAGCAGCGTAAGGGAAGGGACAGGGGGTAATTCACCCCTCCACTTT
TRBJ2-7 | TRBD1 | - | TRBV19 | CASSMGQGATSFYEQYF | TGTGCCAGTAGTATGGGACAGGGTGCAACCAGCTTCTACGAGCAGTACTTC
TRBJ2-1 | TRBD1 | many | TRBV7-2 | CASSFSGGNEQFF | TGTGCCAGCAGCTTTTCAGGGGGCAATGAGCAGTTCTTC
TRBJ2-5 | - | few | TRBV15 | CATSREGLLETQYF | TGTGCCACCAGCAGAGAGGGACTCTTAGAGACCCAGTACTTC
TRBJ2-1 | TRBD2 | - | TRBV7-6 | CASSLRLAGNSYNEQFF | TGTGCCAGCAGCTTAAGACTAGCGGGAAACTCCTACAATGAGCAGTTCTTC
TRBJ2-7 | - | many | TRBV20-1 | CSATSGLRVPHF | TGCAGTGCTACCTCGGGACTCAGAGTCCCCCACTTC
TRBJ1-6 | TRBD1 | many | TRBV12-3/TRBV12-4 | CASNLQGKGSPLHF | TGTGCCAGCAACCTACAGGGGAAGGGTTCACCCCTCCACTTT
TRBJ2-2 | - | few | TRBV6-6 | CASSGRSGGELFF | TGTGCCAGCAGTGGCCGATCAGGGGGGGAGCTGTTTTTT
TRBJ1-5 | TRBD1 | - | TRBV19 | CASTLGQTNQPQHF | TGTGCCAGTACCCTGGGACAGACCAATCAGCCCCAGCATTTT
TRBJ1-2 | - | few | TRBV25-1 | CASSKIGPNYGYTF | TGTGCCAGCAGCAAGATTGGGCCTAACTATGGCTACACCTTC
TRBJ2-1 | - | many | TRBV20-1 | CSASTSPESRRPYNEQFF | TGCAGTGCTAGTACCTCACCCGAGAGCCGACGGCCCTACAATGAGCAGTTCTTC